Listed here is a single T cell receptor (beta chain). Its antigen remains unknown. 13 Jbeta primers and 60 Vbeta primers were used for the PCR. Clones were sequenced by immunoSEQ multiplex PCR, and TCRdb holds only the in-frame ones, with some missing. The table shows more than 150,000 clones, with roughly 87% occurring only once. This record belongs to a study of cytomegalovirus exposure and HLA in healthy donors. The length of the CDR3 is 13 residues. The J segment lost 4 bases and the V segment lost 5 bases, leaving 2 bases of the junction unmatched. Germline CDR1 is SGHDT and CDR2 is YYEEEE. General study results and limits: Most TCR sequences proved rare, with some public TCRs found in many donors. The authors enumerated around 150 TCR beta chains as linked to cytomegalovirus.

The sample consisted of PBMCs. The V and J genes are TRBV5-6 and TRBJ2-5; 10 bases match TRBD1. This receptor was taken from a girl under three years old in good health and CMV-seronegative. The CDR3 DNA reads TGTGCCAGCAGACGGACAGGGGGAGAGACCCAGTACTTC. Protein product: CASRRTGGETQYF.